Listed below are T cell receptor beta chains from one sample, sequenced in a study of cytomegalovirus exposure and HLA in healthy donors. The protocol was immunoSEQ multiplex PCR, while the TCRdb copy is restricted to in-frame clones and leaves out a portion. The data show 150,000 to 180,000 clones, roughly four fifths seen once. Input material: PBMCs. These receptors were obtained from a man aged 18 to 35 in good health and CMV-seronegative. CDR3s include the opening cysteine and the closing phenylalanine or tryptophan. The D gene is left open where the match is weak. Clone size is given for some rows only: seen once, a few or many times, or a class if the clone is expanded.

DNA: TGTGCCAGCTCCCCCGAGGTAGCGGGAGATACGCAGTATTTT
CDR3: CASSPEVAGDTQYF
V: TRBV18
J: TRBJ2-3
size: few
D: TRBD2

DNA: TGTGCCATCAGTGAGTCGGACAGCGAAGAGACCCAGTACTTC
CDR3: CAISESDSEETQYF
V: TRBV10-3
J: TRBJ2-5
size: NA
D: NA

DNA: TGTGCCTGGAGTGTGTCTGGGGAGGCTTTCTTT
CDR3: CAWSVSGEAFF
V: TRBV30
J: TRBJ1-1
size: NA
D: NA

DNA: TGCGCCAGCAGCTTGCCTTCGGGACTAGCGGGAGTGACTAGCACAGATACGCAGTATTTT
CDR3: CASSLPSGLAGVTSTDTQYF
V: TRBV5-1
J: TRBJ2-3
size: NA
D: TRBD2

DNA: TGCGCCAGCAGTCTGGGGGGGCAGATCTATGGCTACACCTTC
CDR3: CASSLGGQIYGYTF
V: TRBV28
J: TRBJ1-2
size: NA
D: NA

DNA: TGTGCCAGCAGTGATTCTTATCAGCCCCAGCATTTT
CDR3: CASSDSYQPQHF
V: TRBV6-4
J: TRBJ1-5
size: many
D: NA

DNA: TGTGCCAGCAGCTTAGTTGGCTTAAATCAGCCCCAGCATTTT
CDR3: CASSLVGLNQPQHF
V: TRBV7-8
J: TRBJ1-5
size: few
D: NA

DNA: TGTGCGGGGGGACTAGCGGGGCCTGGGAGTGAGCAGTTCTTC
CDR3: CAGGLAGPGSEQFF
V: TRBV7-2
J: TRBJ2-1
size: NA
D: TRBD2

DNA: TGCGCCAGCAGCCGCCCCGGGGGGGGTGATCAGGCGGGAGAGGGGCAGTACTTC
CDR3: CASSRPGGGDQAGEGQYF
V: TRBV4-3
J: TRBJ2-5
size: NA
D: TRBD2

DNA: TGTGCCAGCAGCTTAGTTCGACTGGCTTACGAGCAGTACTTC
CDR3: CASSLVRLAYEQYF
V: TRBV7-2
J: TRBJ2-7
size: NA
D: NA

DNA: TGTGCCAGCTCACCACCGAGTAGTTACGAGCAGTACTTC
CDR3: CASSPPSSYEQYF
V: TRBV18
J: TRBJ2-7
size: NA
D: NA

DNA: TGTGCCAGCAGTCCCCGGGAGTGGGGGTACAATGAGCAGTTCTTC
CDR3: CASSPREWGYNEQFF
V: TRBV28
J: TRBJ2-1
size: NA
D: NA

DNA: TGTGCCAGCAGCGCCTCCGGGAGGAGTTCCTACAATGAGCAGTTCTTC
CDR3: CASSASGRSSYNEQFF
V: TRBV9
J: TRBJ2-1
size: NA
D: TRBD2

DNA: TGTGCCAGCAGCCCCCAGGGGAGACGAACTGAAGCTTTCTTT
CDR3: CASSPQGRRTEAFF
V: TRBV7-2
J: TRBJ1-1
size: few
D: NA

DNA: TGTGCCAGCAGCTTATCCGGACAGAGCAATCAGCCCCAGCATTTT
CDR3: CASSLSGQSNQPQHF
V: TRBV7-6
J: TRBJ1-5
size: NA
D: NA

DNA: TGTGCCAGCAGTTACTCGCCGGCTACTGGAGTGGGCGAGCAGTACTTC
CDR3: CASSYSPATGVGEQYF
V: TRBV6-5
J: TRBJ2-7
size: NA
D: NA